Listed here are 26 T cell receptor beta chains from one sample, sequenced in a study of blood T cell repertoires in COVID-19. Measured with immunoSEQ multiplex PCR; TCRdb has only the in-frame clones, and not every one. The sample shows approximately 250,000 clones, roughly 86% of them seen only once. The sample consisted of peripheral blood. All receptors derive from a woman aged 55 to 70 with COVID-19, enrolled during active disease.

V usage is TRBV7-9 and J usage is TRBJ2-3; 9 nucleotides match TRBD2. CDR3 length equals 18 residues. CDR1 is SEHNR and CDR2 is FQNEAQ in the germline V gene (reference sequence). The V segment lost 5 bases and the J segment 0 bases; nucleotides outside the gene matches: 12. CDR3 protein: CASSPPQTSGDSTDTQYF. The DNA of the CDR3 is TGTGCCAGCAGCCCTCCCCAGACTAGCGGAGACAGCACAGATACGCAGTATTTT.

The gene calls are TRBV18 and TRBJ2-3, with 7 bases aligning to TRBD2. CDR1 and CDR2 (germline): KGHSH, LQKENI. CDR3 size: 16 residues. Trimming removed 1 base from V and 0 bases from J; junction bases left unmatched: 4. CDR3 loop: CASSPRRGESTDTQYF. CDR3 DNA: TGTGCCAGCTCACCACGCCGGGGGGAAAGCACAGATACGCAGTATTTT.

The rearrangement links TRBV3-1 (or the pseudogene TRBV3-2) to TRBJ2-7, with TRBD2 matching 10 bases. CDR1 and CDR2 from the germline V gene are LGHDT and YNNKEL (reference sequence). Germline trimming cut 1 base from V and 4 bases from J; bases unmatched to any gene: 4. CDR3 length: 15 amino acids. Written as DNA, the CDR3 is TGTGCCAGCAGCCAAGGGACTAGCGGAACATACGAGCAGTACTTC. This codes for CASSQGTSGTYEQYF.

The chain uses TRBV3-1 (or the pseudogene TRBV3-2) and TRBJ2-4; 10 bases agree with TRBD2. Germline V CDR1 and CDR2: LGHDT, YNNKEL (reference sequence). V shed 2 bases and J 6 bases; nucleotides not matched to a gene: 4. This CDR3 contains 15 residues. As DNA, the CDR3 is TGTGCCAGCAGCCAATCTAGCGGGAGTGGAAACATTCAGTACTTC. Translating it yields CASSQSSGSGNIQYF.

Concerning this clone itself: This sample includes further DNA sequences coding for the same CDR3. The rearrangement joins TRBV6-2 or TRBV6-3 to TRBJ1-1; D is uncertain. Between the trimmed V and J ends, which lost 0 bases and 1 base, there was a span of 6 bases. The CDR3 extends over 14 amino acids. Germline CDR1 is MNHEY and CDR2 is SVGEGT. The CDR3 DNA is TGTGCCAGCAGTTACTCTCGGGGGAACACTGAAGCTTTCTTT. Its protein is CASSYSRGNTEAFF.

This clone has only a few counts. The CDR3 sequence is CASSQYRVREAFF. The CDR3 DNA is TGTGCCAGCAGCCAATACAGGGTGAGGGAAGCTTTCTTT. The chain couples TRBV3-1 (or the pseudogene TRBV3-2) to TRBJ1-1, with D maybe TRBD1 (6 bases). The CDR3 has 13 amino acids. V was trimmed by 2 bases and J by 8 bases, leaving 12 bases between them. Germline V gene lookup returns CDR1 LGHDT and CDR2 YNNKEL (reference sequence).

This sequence joins TRBV29-1 and TRBJ2-1, with 7 bases lining up with TRBD2. The CDR3 runs 13 residues. Germline V gene sequence: CDR1 SQVTM, CDR2 ANQGSEA. J gave up 8 bases and V 5 bases, and 9 bases lay outside the gene matches. The CDR3 DNA is TGCAGCGTTACGACGGGAGGTGGCGATGAGCAGTTCTTC. It specifies CSVTTGGGDEQFF.

The genes are TRBV4-1 and TRBJ1-5, with 7 bases identical to TRBD1. The CDR3 totals 17 residues. The junction had 7 bases not matched to a gene; V was cut back by 0 bases and J by 2 bases. CDR1 is MGHRA, CDR2 YSYEKL, per germline. The CDR3 DNA follows: TGCGCCAGCAGCCAAGATAGGGGGCCCAGAGGCAATCAGCCCCAGCATTTT. Translating it yields CASSQDRGPRGNQPQHF.

This sequence joins TRBV5-5 and TRBJ1-1; weak D call: TRBD1 (6 bases). V lost 1 base and J lost 1, with 11 bases in between. Germline assignment: CDR1 SGHKS and CDR2 YYEKEE (reference sequence). This CDR3 region has 15 residues. This chain's CDR3 is CASSLRLTGNTEAFF. DNA of the CDR3: TGTGCCAGCAGCTTGAGGCTGACAGGGAACACTGAAGCTTTCTTT.

The V gene is TRBV27, the J gene TRBJ2-5; 11 positions match TRBD2. The CDR3 loop spans 15 amino acids. V was pared by 4 bases and J by 4 bases, with 5 bases of the junction left unmatched. CDR1 and CDR2 from the germline V gene are MNHEY and SMNVEV (reference sequence). The CDR3 sequence: CASSYKLAGVETQYF. CDR3 DNA: TGTGCCAGCAGTTATAAACTAGCGGGAGTAGAGACCCAGTACTTC.

This chain joins TRBV5-5 and TRBJ1-2, with 10 bases that match TRBD1. The CDR3 consists of 15 residues. Unmatched junction bases numbered 3, after V lost 0 bases and J lost 4 bases. CDR1 and CDR2 from the germline V gene are SGHKS and YYEKEE (reference sequence). CDR3 sequence: CASSLVGTGAYGYTF. Written as DNA, the CDR3 is TGTGCCAGCAGCTTGGTTGGGACAGGGGCCTATGGCTACACCTTC.

V is TRBV29-1 and J is TRBJ2-1, with TRBD2 identical over 12 bases. The germline V gene encodes CDR1 SQVTM and CDR2 ANQGSEA. This CDR3 comprises 14 residues. J was trimmed by 8 bases and V by 7 bases; bases with no gene match: 9. The CDR3: CSAGGLAGPDEQFF. The CDR3 DNA follows: TGCAGCGCTGGGGGACTAGCGGGTCCCGATGAGCAGTTCTTC.

This chain connects TRBV5-1 to TRBJ1-1; D remains unclear. The CDR3 extends over 15 amino acids. Germline V gene lookup returns CDR1 SGHRS and CDR2 YFSETQ. V lost 4 bases and J 1 base, leaving 14 bases between the germline ends. The CDR3 spells CASSLRGGQNTEAFF. CDR3 DNA sequence: TGCGCCAGCAGCCTCCGGGGAGGGCAGAACACTGAAGCTTTCTTT.

A word on this clone: In the same sample, other DNA sequences code for this CDR3. The J gene is TRBJ1-2, the V gene TRBV2; 8 nucleotides agree with TRBD1. This CDR3 has 13 amino acids. Trimming cost V 1 base and J 5 bases; bases outside gene matches: 0. Per the germline V gene, CDR1 is SNHLY and CDR2 is FYNNEI. The CDR3 sequence: CASSEGQGYGYTF. The DNA of the CDR3 is TGTGCCAGCAGTGAAGGACAGGGGTATGGCTACACCTTC.

This sequence joins TRBV3-1 (or the pseudogene TRBV3-2) and TRBJ2-5; D gene ambiguous. Deletions cut 0 bases from V and 5 bases from J, with 4 bases between. The length of the CDR3 is 12 residues. Germline V gene lookup returns CDR1 LGHDT and CDR2 YNNKEL (reference sequence). The CDR3 bases are TGTGCCAGCAGCCAAGATATGGAGACCCAGTACTTC. As protein: CASSQDMETQYF.

This clone was recorded only once. The chain couples TRBV6-5 to TRBJ2-5; TRBD2 aligns across 7 bases. The CDR3 has 15 amino acids. Trimming cost V 0 bases and J 4 bases; bases outside gene matches: 5. The germline gives CDR1 MNHEY, CDR2 SVGAGI. The CDR3, as DNA: TGTGCCAGCAGTTACTCGGGCGGGGGAGGAGAGACCCAGTACTTC. It is translated as CASSYSGGGGETQYF.

This chain uses TRBV10-3 with TRBJ1-1; 9 nucleotides agree with TRBD1. The length of the CDR3 is 15 residues. V dropped 5 bases and J dropped 4; count of bases not matched to a gene: 8. Germline loops: CDR1 ENHRY, CDR2 SYGVKD. The CDR3 sequence is CAISSGQGGPTEAFF. The CDR3 nucleotides are TGTGCCATCAGTTCGGGACAGGGAGGGCCCACTGAAGCTTTCTTT.

The V gene is TRBV30, the J gene TRBJ1-5, with TRBD1 matching 7 bases. CDR1 and CDR2 from the germline V gene are GTSNPN and SVGIG (reference sequence). CDR3 size: 15 residues. V gave up 0 bases and J gave up 6 bases; unmatched junction bases: 8. The CDR3 DNA sequence: TGTGCCTGGAGTGTCACAGGGGCGAATTTTCAGCCCCAGCATTTT. It specifies CAWSVTGANFQPQHF.

The chain uses TRBV30 and TRBJ2-7; possible D gene TRBD1, 5 bases. Looked up from germline, CDR1 is GTSNPN and CDR2 is SVGIG (reference sequence). The CDR3 runs to 12 residues. The ends were cut back, 4 bases at V and 2 bases at J, with 9 bases in the middle. CDR3 bases: TGTGCCTGGAAGGGGATTACCTACGAGCAGTACTTC. The encoded protein is CAWKGITYEQYF.

CDR3 DNA: TGTGCCAGCAGTTATGTGTCTAGCGGATACAATGAGCAGTTCTTC. Its protein is CASSYVSSGYNEQFF. The chain is built from TRBV6-6 and TRBJ2-1; 7 nucleotides line up with TRBD2. The CDR3 is 15 amino acids. From germline, CDR1 is MNHNY and CDR2 SVGAGI (reference sequence). The V gene end was trimmed by 3 bases and the J gene end by 4 bases; junction bases not matched to a gene: 6.

The chain couples TRBV6-2 or TRBV6-3 to TRBJ2-5, with D tentatively TRBD2 (6 bases). The germline V gene has CDR1 MNHEY and CDR2 SVGEGT. The CDR3 is made up of 15 amino acids. Deletions cut 5 bases from V and 5 bases from J, with 18 bases between. CDR3 protein: CASSRLRRGGETQYF. DNA of the CDR3: TGTGCCAGCAGTCGCCTGAGGAGGGGCGGGGAGACCCAGTACTTC.

The chain is built from TRBV2 and TRBJ1-5; D possibly corresponds to TRBD1 (5 bases). This CDR3 is 15 amino acids long. From germline, CDR1 is SNHLY and CDR2 FYNNEI. Trimming left V 6 bases short and J 6 bases short, with 18 bases between. This CDR3 reads CASSRQSREGQPQHF. Written as DNA, the CDR3 is TGTGCCAGCAGCCGACAGTCCAGGGAGGGTCAGCCCCAGCATTTT.

This clone appeared a single time. The chain carries TRBV6-6 and TRBJ2-7, with D perhaps matching TRBD1 (6 bases). This CDR3 spans 12 amino acids. V gave up 6 bases and J gave up 6 bases, with 12 bases separating them. From germline, CDR1 is MNHNY and CDR2 SVGAGI (reference sequence). CDR3 in amino acids: CASRPPQGEQYF. CDR3 nucleotide sequence: TGTGCCAGCAGGCCCCCACAGGGCGAGCAGTACTTC.

The V and J genes are TRBV19 and TRBJ1-5; 8 bases fit TRBD1. The CDR3 runs to 17 residues. The trim removed 3 bases at V and 6 bases at J, leaving 13 bases unmatched. The germline V gene encodes CDR1 LNHDA and CDR2 SQIVND (reference sequence). The CDR3 bases are TGTGCCAGTAGTATCCCCTCCAGGGGGCAATGGGGTCAGCCCCAGCATTTT. Protein sequence: CASSIPSRGQWGQPQHF. The full variable domain, its missing parts supplied by reference TRBV19 and TRBJ1-5, is DGGITQSPKYLFRKEGQNVTLSCEQNLNHDAMYWYRQDPGQGLRLIYYSQIVNDFQKGDIAEGYSVSREKKESFPLTVTSAQKNPTAFYLCASSIPSRGQWGQPQHFGDGTRLSIL.

The chain carries TRBV7-2 and TRBJ1-4; D gene unclear. This CDR3 region has 13 residues. CDR1 and CDR2 (germline): SGHTA, FQGNSA. V lost 6 bases and J lost 0, with 5 bases in between. CDR3 DNA sequence: TGTGCCAGCAGGCACACAACTAATGAAAAACTGTTTTTT. Protein: CASRHTTNEKLFF.

V and J are TRBV7-9 and TRBJ1-4; D ambiguous. CDR1 SEHNR and CDR2 FQNEAQ come from the germline V gene (reference sequence). This CDR3 contains 16 residues. The V gene lost 0 bases and the J gene lost 4 bases, with 12 bases spanning the gap. CDR3 DNA: TGTGCCAGCAGCTTAGCGCAGGCAGAAGTTAATGAAAAACTGTTTTTT. Translating it yields CASSLAQAEVNEKLFF. The full variable domain, completed using reference TRBV7-9 and TRBJ1-4, is DTGVSQNPRHKITKRGQNVTFRCDPISEHNRLYWYRQTLGQGPEFLTYFQNEAQLEKSRLLSDRFSAERPKGSFSTLEIQRTEQGDSAMYLCASSLAQAEVNEKLFFGSGTQLSVL.